These 27 T cell receptor beta chains were sequenced from one sample in a study of CD8 T cells in ankylosing spondylitis. TCRdb analysed the 5' RACE reads with MiXCR anew, one entry per CDR3 protein. The table lists about 200,000 distinct CDR3 sequences, about 26% of them singletons. What was sequenced was blood, either unsorted or a sorted T cell fraction (not recorded which). The receptors stem from a male donor with ankylosing spondylitis or in good health (not recorded which).

The chain is built from TRBV7-6 and TRBJ2-7; weak D call: TRBD2 (7 bases). This CDR3 is 16 amino acids long. CDR1 SGHVS and CDR2 FNYEAQ come from the germline V gene. V was pared by 2 bases and J by 1 base, with 15 bases between. The CDR3 sequence is CASSLLGGQTSYEQYF. In DNA form, the CDR3 reads TGTGCCAGCAGCTTATTGGGGGGGCAAACTTCCTACGAGCAGTACTTC.

Turning to this clonotype: This may arise from a read error, as a much more abundant clone is one base away. The V and J genes are TRBV2 and TRBJ1-5, with 9 bases matching TRBD1. Germline loops: CDR1 SNHLY, CDR2 FYNNEI. V gave up 4 bases and J gave up 5 bases; unmatched junction bases: 3. CDR3 length equals 14 residues. The CDR3 DNA reads TGTGCCAGCAGTGCCCGGACAGGGGATCAGCCCCAGCATTTT. Protein: CASSARTGDQPQHF.

The chain links TRBV9 to TRBJ2-3, with 10 bases aligning to TRBD2. Looked up from germline, CDR1 is SGDLS and CDR2 is YYNGEE. The CDR3 loop spans 17 amino acids. V shed 4 bases and J 2 bases; nucleotides not matched to a gene: 10. As DNA, the CDR3 is TGTGCCAGCAGCCCATCTAGCGGGAGTGGGGACACAGATACGCAGTATTTT. It translates to CASSPSSGSGDTDTQYF.

As regards this clonotype: A read error is possible here, since a much larger clone lies one base away. The genes are TRBV20-1 and TRBJ1-1, with no clear D. The CDR3 consists of 13 residues. Germline CDR1 is DFQATT and CDR2 is SNEGSKA (reference sequence). V was cut by 5 bases and J by 9 bases, with 19 bases left in between. The DNA for the CDR3 is TGCAGTGCTGAATGGACGGCGAACATTAAAGCTTTCTTT. The encoded protein is CSAEWTANIKAFF.

This sequence joins TRBV7-3 and TRBJ2-1, with D perhaps matching TRBD2 (5 bases). Trimming took off 1 base at V and 3 bases at J, with 7 bases between the two ends. CDR1 and CDR2 from the germline V gene are SGHTA and FQGTGA. The length of the CDR3 is 14 residues. CDR3 protein: CASSLKADYNEQFF. CDR3 in DNA: TGTGCCAGCAGCTTAAAAGCGGACTACAATGAGCAGTTCTTC.

There are many counts of this clonotype. The chain links TRBV6-1 to TRBJ1-1, with TRBD1 matching over 7 bases. Germline trimming cut 8 bases from V and 0 bases from J; bases unmatched to any gene: 3. CDR3 length equals 13 residues. Germline-derived CDR1 and CDR2 are MNHNS and SASEGT. The CDR3 DNA reads TGTGCCAGCGGCGGGACAGTGAACACTGAAGCTTTCTTT. Its translation: CASGGTVNTEAFF.

This clonotype was counted ten times or more. This chain links TRBV20-1 with TRBJ2-1; the match to TRBD1 covers 9 bases. This CDR3 contains 14 residues. The V gene end was trimmed by 4 bases and the J gene end by 2 bases; junction bases not matched to a gene: 3. The germline gives CDR1 DFQATT, CDR2 SNEGSKA (reference sequence). The CDR3 region is CSAKDRGAYNEQFF. The DNA for the CDR3 is TGCAGTGCTAAAGACAGGGGGGCCTACAATGAGCAGTTCTTC.

This clonotype appeared many times. V is TRBV18 and J is TRBJ2-3; D might be TRBD1 or TRBD2, each matching 6 bases. In germline, CDR1 is KGHSH, CDR2 LQKENI. The CDR3 spans 13 residues. Deletions cut 9 bases from V and 4 bases from J, with 14 bases between. This CDR3 reads CASWSRGADTQYF. DNA for the CDR3: TGTGCCAGTTGGAGTAGGGGGGCAGATACGCAGTATTTT.

This clonotype was counted at least ten times. This chain links TRBV12-3 or TRBV12-4 with TRBJ2-1, with TRBD2 matching 10 bases. The V segment lost 5 bases and the J segment 5 bases; nucleotides outside the gene matches: 6. There are 15 residues in the CDR3. For the CDR3, the DNA is TGTGCCAGCAGTCCGACTAGCGGGTCGCACAATGAGCAGTTCTTC. Residues: CASSPTSGSHNEQFF.

This clonotype came up many times. The chain links TRBV7-2 to TRBJ2-1; TRBD1 might be the D (6 bases). Germline CDR1 SGHTA, CDR2 FQGNSA. Trimming took 6 bases from V and 0 from J, leaving 15 bases between them. This CDR3 is 16 amino acids long. This CDR3 reads CASRRDGTSSYNEQFF. The CDR3 bases are TGTGCCAGCAGGAGGGATGGGACAAGCTCCTACAATGAGCAGTTCTTC.

The table lists this clonotype with many counts. The chain is built from TRBV3-1 and TRBJ2-7; D perhaps matches TRBD2 (5 bases). V was pared by 0 bases and J by 0 bases, with 9 bases between. Germline-derived CDR1 and CDR2 are LGHDT and YNNKEL (reference sequence). This CDR3 is 15 amino acids long. The CDR3 coding sequence is TGTGCCAGCAGCCAAGATGGACTTTACTCCTACGAGCAGTACTTC. The encoded protein is CASSQDGLYSYEQYF.

This clonotype was counted at least ten times. The chain joins TRBV4-1 to TRBJ2-7; 11 bases map to TRBD2. The V and J ends lost 4 bases and 2 bases, in that order; junction bases with no gene match: 7. CDR1 MGHRA and CDR2 YSYEKL come from the germline V gene. The CDR3 contains 16 residues. The CDR3 is CASSRSSTSGTYEQYF. For the CDR3, the DNA is TGCGCCAGCAGCCGATCATCGACTAGCGGGACCTACGAGCAGTACTTC.

CDR3 protein: CSVEGEDSQETQYF. In DNA, the CDR3 is TGCAGCGTTGAGGGCGAAGACAGCCAAGAGACCCAGTACTTC. This chain links TRBV29-1 with TRBJ2-5, with a tentative D call TRBD1 (5 bases). The length of the CDR3 is 14 residues. The ends were cut back, 3 bases at V and 1 base at J, with 12 bases in the middle. CDR1 and CDR2 (germline): SQVTM, ANQGSEA.

This CDR3 is CASSQARATRDEQYF. The CDR3 coding sequence is TGTGCCAGCAGCCAAGCGAGGGCTACGCGGGACGAGCAGTACTTC. The chain couples TRBV4-2 to TRBJ2-7, with D tentatively TRBD2 (5 bases). The ends were cut back, 1 base at V and 5 bases at J, with 15 bases in the middle. Germline loops: CDR1 LGHNA, CDR2 YNFKEQ. This CDR3 is 15 amino acids long.

This clonotype was picked up a small number of times. As DNA, the CDR3 is TGCAGTGCTAGAGAAGCGGGAAAAAGGGGCGAGCAGTACTTC. This codes for CSAREAGKRGEQYF. This chain connects TRBV20-1 to TRBJ2-7, with 7 bases matching TRBD2. Losses at the gene ends were 0 bases for V and 6 bases for J; bases not matched to a gene: 8. This CDR3 region has 14 residues. From germline, CDR1 is DFQATT and CDR2 SNEGSKA (reference sequence).

This clonotype has just a few counts. This chain joins TRBV20-1 and TRBJ1-5, with D unresolved. V was trimmed by 0 bases and J by 2 bases, leaving 11 bases between them. Per germline, CDR1 DFQATT and CDR2 SNEGSKA (reference sequence). The CDR3 has 15 amino acids. The CDR3 sequence is CSARDTGGGNQPQHF. DNA of the CDR3: TGCAGTGCTAGAGATACGGGCGGTGGCAATCAGCCCCAGCATTTT.

This clonotype was counted a few times. V is TRBV19 and J is TRBJ1-3; 7 bases agree with TRBD1. The CDR3 has 16 amino acids. V trimming: 4 bases; J trimming: 0 bases; junction bases outside the gene matches: 6. The V gene's germline CDR1 is LNHDA and CDR2 SQIVND (reference sequence). Here the CDR3 DNA reads TGTGCCAGTAGTAACCACCGGGACAGCTCTGGAAACACCATATATTTT. Translating gives CASSNHRDSSGNTIYF.

J is TRBJ2-7 and V is TRBV4-3; TRBD2 is a possible D gene (5 bases). The germline CDR1 and CDR2 sequences are LGHNA and YSLEER. The V and J ends lost 0 bases and 4 bases respectively, with 16 bases between them. This CDR3 has 16 amino acids. The CDR3 nucleotides read TGCGCCAGCAGCCAAGATTGGGGAGCTAGTGGTTACGAGCAGTACTTC. Translation gives CASSQDWGASGYEQYF.

This clonotype was detected ten times or more. The chain has TRBV12-3 or TRBV12-4 and TRBJ1-5, with 7 bases that match TRBD1. V lost 7 bases to trimming and J lost 1 base; unmatched junction nucleotides: 4. The CDR3 has 14 residues. In nucleotides, the CDR3 is TGTGCCAGCAAGACAGGGACGAGCAATCAGCCCCAGCATTTT. It yields the protein CASKTGTSNQPQHF.

This clonotype was detected ten times or more. This chain uses TRBV12-3 or TRBV12-4 with TRBJ2-1; 7 bases align to TRBD2. CDR3 length: 12 residues. The J segment lost 15 bases and the V segment lost 6 bases, leaving 11 bases of the junction unmatched. CDR3 bases: TGTGCCAGCAGCTCGAGCGGGACCCGCGTGTTCTTC. It encodes CASSSSGTRVFF.

The genes are TRBV9 and TRBJ2-1, with TRBD1 identical over 7 bases. From germline, CDR1 is SGDLS and CDR2 YYNGEE. V trimming: 1 base; J trimming: 6 bases; junction bases outside the gene matches: 7. The CDR3 is 15 residues long. CDR3 protein: CASSVKPTGRNEQFF. The CDR3, as DNA: TGTGCCAGCAGCGTAAAACCGACAGGGCGCAATGAGCAGTTCTTC.

This clonotype has only a few counts. The rearrangement joins TRBV12-5 to TRBJ2-7; 10 bases match TRBD1. Germline-derived CDR1 and CDR2 are LGHNT and FRNRAP. V was pared by 6 bases and J by 5 bases, with 7 bases of the junction left unmatched. The CDR3 totals 14 residues. The CDR3 nucleotides read TGTGCTAGTGGACCGGGACAGGGGAACAACGAGCAGTACTTC. Residues: CASGPGQGNNEQYF.

In the case of this clonotype: This may come from a read error, since a much larger clone is one base off. This chain joins TRBV20-1 and TRBJ2-7; D possibly uses TRBD1 or TRBD2 (5 bases each). Germline values: CDR1 DFQATT, CDR2 SNEGSKA (reference sequence). V was clipped by 1 base and J by 9 bases, with 19 bases between them. The CDR3 totals 14 residues. CDR3 DNA: TGCAGTGCTAGAGGGGGGAGTAGCAGGGAAGGGCAGTACTTC. Protein sequence: CSARGGSSREGQYF.

V usage is TRBV25-1 and J usage is TRBJ2-2, with D tentatively TRBD1 (5 bases). Trimming pared 1 base from V and 5 bases from J, leaving 8 bases between. Germline CDR1 and CDR2: MGHDK and SYGVNS. The CDR3 runs 14 residues. The CDR3 DNA sequence: TGTGCCAGCAGTGAATTTAAGGGGACCGGGGAGCTGTTTTTT. It codes for CASSEFKGTGELFF.

This sequence joins TRBV20-1 and TRBJ2-1; TRBD2 matches at 9 bases. Germline loops: CDR1 DFQATT, CDR2 SNEGSKA (reference sequence). The CDR3 sequence is 14 residues long. Unmatched junction bases numbered 11, after V lost 7 bases and J lost 7 bases. The CDR3 sequence is CSVQGASGTNEQFF. For the CDR3, the DNA is TGCAGTGTTCAAGGGGCTAGCGGGACTAATGAGCAGTTCTTC.

This clonotype has only a few counts. V is TRBV29-1 and J is TRBJ2-2; a possible D gene is TRBD2 (6 bases). The CDR3 is 13 amino acids. Trimming cost V 6 bases and J 5 bases, with 13 bases left between them. Per the germline V gene, CDR1 is SQVTM and CDR2 is ANQGSEA. The DNA of the CDR3 is TGCAGCGTCGACGGGGCGGGAACCGGGGAGCTGTTTTTT. This translates into CSVDGAGTGELFF.

The rearrangement links TRBV7-2 to TRBJ2-7, with D perhaps TRBD2 (6 bases). The germline V and J ends were trimmed by 2 bases and 5 bases, with 13 bases remaining between them. There are 14 residues in the CDR3. Germline V gene sequence: CDR1 SGHTA, CDR2 FQGNSA. The CDR3 loop reads CASSLQRGRNEQYF. In nucleotides, the CDR3 is TGTGCCAGCAGCTTACAGAGAGGGAGGAACGAGCAGTACTTC.